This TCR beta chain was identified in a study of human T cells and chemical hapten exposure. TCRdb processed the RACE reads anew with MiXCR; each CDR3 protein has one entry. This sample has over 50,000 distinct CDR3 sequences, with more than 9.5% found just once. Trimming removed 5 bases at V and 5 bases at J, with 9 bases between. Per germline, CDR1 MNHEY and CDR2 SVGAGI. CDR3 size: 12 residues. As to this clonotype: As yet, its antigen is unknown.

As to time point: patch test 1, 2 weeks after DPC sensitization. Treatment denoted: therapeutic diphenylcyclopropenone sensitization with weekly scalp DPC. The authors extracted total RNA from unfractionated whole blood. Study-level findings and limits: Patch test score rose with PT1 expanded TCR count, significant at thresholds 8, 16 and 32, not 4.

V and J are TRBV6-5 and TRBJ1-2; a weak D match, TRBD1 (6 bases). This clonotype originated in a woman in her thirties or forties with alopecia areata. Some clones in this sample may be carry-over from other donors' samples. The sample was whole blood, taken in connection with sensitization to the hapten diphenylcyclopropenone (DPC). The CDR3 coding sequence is TGTGCCAGCAGTACGGGACAATATGGCTACACCTTC. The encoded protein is CASSTGQYGYTF.